This T cell receptor beta chain was observed in a study of cytomegalovirus exposure and HLA in healthy donors. Study-wide results and caveats: According to a later analysis, most TCR beta chains associated with CMV appeared HLA-restricted. The authors listed over 150 TCR beta chains as cytomegalovirus-associated. Among immune exposure information, only CMV serostatus was available. Most TCRs appeared rarely, but some public TCRs recurred in many donors.

About this clone itself: Its antigen is not known.

Germline CDR1 SQVTM, CDR2 ANQGSEA. The CDR3 runs to 14 residues. V lost 4 bases, J lost 5 bases, and 17 bases lay in between. The primer mix had 60 Vbeta and 13 Jbeta primers. TCRdb keeps only in-frame clones here, not all; method: immunoSEQ multiplex PCR. The repertoire holds approximately 290,000 clones, 75% to 90% seen once, with 0.3% in the top ten. The source of this sequence is a girl aged 2 to 10 in good health and CMV-seronegative. This chain links TRBV29-1 with TRBJ1-2; D unresolved. Source material: PBMCs. The DNA for the CDR3 is TGCAGCGTTGTTTCCACCGTCGGTCGATATGGCTACACCTTC. It translates to CSVVSTVGRYGYTF. The full variable domain, in which reference TRBV29-1 and TRBJ1-2 provide the parts outside the CDR3, is SAVISQKPSRDICQRGTSLTIQCQVDSQVTMMFWYRQQPGQSLTLIATANQGSEATYESGFVIDKFPISRPNLTFSTLTVSNMSPEDSSIYLCSVVSTVGRYGYTFGSGTRLTVV.